This T cell receptor (beta chain) was documented in a study of cytomegalovirus exposure and HLA in healthy donors. Using immunoSEQ multiplex PCR, the repertoire was profiled, and TCRdb retains in-frame clones only, with some absent. The sample has 140,000 or so clones, 70% to 90% seen once; the top ten hold roughly 6.4%. General study results and limits: Cytomegalovirus-associated TCR beta chains were listed, numbering some 150.

The donors belonged to the roughly 130-subject validation cohort, separate from the roughly 650-subject first cohort. Remarks on this clone: Its antigen is as yet unknown.

Germline CDR1 reads MDHEN; CDR2 reads SYDVKM. Trimming took 3 bases from V and 0 from J, leaving 15 bases between them. CDR3 size: 16 residues. The clonotype comes from a woman younger than 45 in good health and CMV-seropositive. The sequencing input was PBMCs. The J gene is TRBJ2-7, the V gene TRBV28; D perhaps matches TRBD1 (7 bases). CDR3 nucleotides: TGTGCCAGCAGTTTTGATGGCAGGGGGGCCTCCTACGAGCAGTACTTC. Protein sequence: CASSFDGRGASYEQYF.